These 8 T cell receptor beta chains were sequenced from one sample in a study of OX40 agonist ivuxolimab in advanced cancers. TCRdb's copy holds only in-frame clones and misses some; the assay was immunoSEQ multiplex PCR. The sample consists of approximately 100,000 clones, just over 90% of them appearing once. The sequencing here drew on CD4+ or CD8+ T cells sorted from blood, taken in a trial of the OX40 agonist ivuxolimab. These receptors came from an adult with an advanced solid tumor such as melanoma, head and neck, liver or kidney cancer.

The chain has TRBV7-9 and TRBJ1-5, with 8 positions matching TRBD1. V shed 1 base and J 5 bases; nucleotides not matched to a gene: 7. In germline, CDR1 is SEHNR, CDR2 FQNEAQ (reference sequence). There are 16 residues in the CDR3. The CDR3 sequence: CASSLGTGRVHQPQHF. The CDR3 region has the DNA TGTGCCAGCAGCTTAGGGACAGGGAGAGTTCATCAGCCCCAGCATTTT.

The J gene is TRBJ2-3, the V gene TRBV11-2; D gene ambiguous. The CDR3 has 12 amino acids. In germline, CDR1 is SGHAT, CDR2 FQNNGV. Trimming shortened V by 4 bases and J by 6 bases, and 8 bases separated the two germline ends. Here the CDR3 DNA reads TGTGCCAGCAGCTCTAACGGGGATACGCAGTATTTT. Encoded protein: CASSSNGDTQYF. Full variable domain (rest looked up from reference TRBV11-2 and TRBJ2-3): EAGVAQSPRYKIIEKRQSVAFWCNPISGHATLYWYQQILGQGPKLLIQFQNNGVVDDSQLPKDRFSAERLKGVDSTLKIQPAKLEDSAVYLCASSSNGDTQYFGPGTRLTVL.

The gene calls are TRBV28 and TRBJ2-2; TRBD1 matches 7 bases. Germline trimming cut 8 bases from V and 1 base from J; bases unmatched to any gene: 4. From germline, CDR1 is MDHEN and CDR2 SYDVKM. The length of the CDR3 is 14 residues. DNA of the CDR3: TGTGCCAGCCGACAGGGTAGGAACACCGGGGAGCTGTTTTTT. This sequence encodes CASRQGRNTGELFF.

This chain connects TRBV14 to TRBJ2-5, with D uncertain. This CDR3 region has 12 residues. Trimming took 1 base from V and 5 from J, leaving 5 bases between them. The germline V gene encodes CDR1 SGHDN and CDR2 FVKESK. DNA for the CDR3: TGTGCCAGCAGCCAAGGTAGCGAGACCCAGTACTTC. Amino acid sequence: CASSQGSETQYF.

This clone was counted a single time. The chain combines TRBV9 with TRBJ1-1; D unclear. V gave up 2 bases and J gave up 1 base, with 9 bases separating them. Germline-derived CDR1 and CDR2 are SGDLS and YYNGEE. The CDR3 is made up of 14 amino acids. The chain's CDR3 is CASSVFVGNTEAFF. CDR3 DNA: TGTGCCAGCAGCGTTTTCGTCGGGAACACTGAAGCTTTCTTT.

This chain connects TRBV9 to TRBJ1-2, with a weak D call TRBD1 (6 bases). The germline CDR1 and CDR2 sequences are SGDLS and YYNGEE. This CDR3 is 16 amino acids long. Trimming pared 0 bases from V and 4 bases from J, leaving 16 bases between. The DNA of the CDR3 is TGTGCCAGCAGCGTAGGCCCGGGGGCGAGCAGCTATGGCTACACCTTC. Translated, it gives CASSVGPGASSYGYTF. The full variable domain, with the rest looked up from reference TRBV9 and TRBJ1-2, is DSGVTQTPKHLITATGQRVTLRCSPRSGDLSVYWYQQSLDQGLQFLIQYYNGEERAKGNILERFSAQQFPDLHSELNLSSLELGDSALYFCASSVGPGASSYGYTFGSGTRLTVV.

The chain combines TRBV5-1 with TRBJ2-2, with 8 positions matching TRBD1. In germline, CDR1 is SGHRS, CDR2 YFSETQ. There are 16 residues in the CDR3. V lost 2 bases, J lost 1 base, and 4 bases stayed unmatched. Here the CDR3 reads CASSFYRGENTGELFF. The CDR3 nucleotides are TGCGCCAGCAGCTTTTACAGGGGGGAGAACACCGGGGAGCTGTTTTTT.

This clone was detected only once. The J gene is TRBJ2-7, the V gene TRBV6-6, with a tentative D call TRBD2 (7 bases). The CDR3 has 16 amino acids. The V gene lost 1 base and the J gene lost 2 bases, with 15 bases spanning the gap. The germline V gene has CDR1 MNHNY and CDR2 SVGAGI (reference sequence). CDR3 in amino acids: CASSYWGRGGTYEQYF. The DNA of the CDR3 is TGTGCCAGCAGTTACTGGGGCAGGGGAGGGACCTACGAGCAGTACTTC.